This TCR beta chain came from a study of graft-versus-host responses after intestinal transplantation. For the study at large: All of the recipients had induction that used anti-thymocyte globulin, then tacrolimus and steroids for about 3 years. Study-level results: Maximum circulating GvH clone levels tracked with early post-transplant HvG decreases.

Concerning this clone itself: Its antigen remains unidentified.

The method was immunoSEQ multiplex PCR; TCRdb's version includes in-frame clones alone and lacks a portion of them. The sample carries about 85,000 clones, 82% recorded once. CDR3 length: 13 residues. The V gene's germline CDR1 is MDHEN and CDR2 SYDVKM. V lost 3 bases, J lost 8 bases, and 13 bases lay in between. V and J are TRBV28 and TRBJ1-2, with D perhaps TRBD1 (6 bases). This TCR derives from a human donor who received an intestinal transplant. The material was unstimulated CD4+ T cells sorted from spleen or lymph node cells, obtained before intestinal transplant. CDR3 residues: CASSFSGAEGYTF. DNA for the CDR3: TGTGCCAGCAGTTTTTCAGGGGCAGAGGGCTACACCTTC.